This is a list of T cell receptor beta chains from one sample in a study of T cell repertoires in cytomegalovirus infection. TCRdb re-analysed the reads in MiXCR, keeping a single row per CDR3 protein. The data contain about 920,000 distinct CDR3 sequences, 31% of them singletons. Their antigen targets remain unknown. This specimen was cultured CD8+ T cells from PBMCs, taken from culture after CMV antigen stimulation. These receptors came from a human donor in good health (CMV status not recorded). Some clones in this sample may be carry-over from other donors' samples. The CDR3 runs from the conserved cysteine through the conserved F or W. The D gene is left open where the match is weak. Expanded clones are given a class, and other clones once, few, many or no size at all.

d_gene: TRBD1
v_gene: TRBV6-1
j_gene: TRBJ1-1
abundance: .
CDR3aa: CASTRTGVGAEAFF
CDR3nt: TGTGCCAGCACTCGGACAGGGGTAGGGGCTGAAGCTTTCTTT

d_gene: .
v_gene: TRBV7-2
j_gene: TRBJ2-3
abundance: many
CDR3aa: CASSPDADTQYF
CDR3nt: TGTGCCAGCAGCCCAGACGCAGATACGCAGTATTTT

d_gene: .
v_gene: TRBV18
j_gene: TRBJ2-1
abundance: .
CDR3aa: CVSSPGRSDNEQFF
CDR3nt: TGTGTCAGCTCACCTGGACGCAGCGACAATGAGCAGTTCTTC

d_gene: .
v_gene: TRBV11-2
j_gene: TRBJ2-4
abundance: .
CDR3aa: CASSSNFGLLAKNIQYF
CDR3nt: TGTGCCAGCAGCTCAAACTTCGGGTTATTAGCCAAAAACATTCAGTACTTC

d_gene: TRBD2
v_gene: TRBV13
j_gene: TRBJ2-7
abundance: .
CDR3aa: CASSPPGLAGWEQYF
CDR3nt: TGTGCCAGCAGCCCGCCGGGACTAGCGGGGTGGGAGCAGTACTTC

d_gene: .
v_gene: TRBV7-7
j_gene: TRBJ2-2
abundance: .
CDR3aa: CMQGNTGELFF
CDR3nt: TGTATGCAGGGGAATACCGGGGAGCTGTTTTTT

d_gene: .
v_gene: TRBV27
j_gene: TRBJ2-3
abundance: .
CDR3aa: CASSLSIRVGDTQYF
CDR3nt: TGTGCCAGCAGTTTATCGATCCGGGTGGGAGATACGCAGTATTTT

d_gene: .
v_gene: TRBV12-3/TRBV12-4
j_gene: TRBJ2-3
abundance: many
CDR3aa: CASSGLQRSTDTQYF
CDR3nt: TGTGCCAGCAGTGGACTACAGCGGAGCACAGATACGCAGTATTTT

d_gene: TRBD1
v_gene: TRBV7-6
j_gene: TRBJ2-7
abundance: .
CDR3aa: CANSTGQGETYEQYF
CDR3nt: TGTGCCAACAGCACCGGACAGGGCGAAACCTACGAGCAGTACTTC

d_gene: TRBD1
v_gene: TRBV6-5
j_gene: TRBJ2-2
abundance: .
CDR3aa: CASSYPSDRANTGELFF
CDR3nt: TGTGCCAGCAGTTATCCAAGTGACAGGGCGAACACCGGGGAGCTGTTTTTT

d_gene: TRBD1
v_gene: TRBV28
j_gene: TRBJ1-6
abundance: .
CDR3aa: CASSLRQGAQAPLHF
CDR3nt: TGTGCCAGCAGTCTCCGACAGGGGGCGCAGGCACCCCTCCACTTT

d_gene: TRBD2
v_gene: TRBV28
j_gene: TRBJ2-1
abundance: few
CDR3aa: CASSLPYALAGDYNEQFF
CDR3nt: TGTGCCAGCAGTTTACCCTATGCACTAGCGGGGGACTACAATGAGCAGTTCTTC

d_gene: .
v_gene: TRBV29-1
j_gene: TRBJ2-7
abundance: .
CDR3aa: CSVDEGQGFSYEQYF
CDR3nt: TGCAGCGTTGATGAAGGGCAGGGATTCTCCTACGAGCAGTACTTC

d_gene: .
v_gene: TRBV7-6
j_gene: TRBJ2-1
abundance: .
CDR3aa: CASSLALEYGQFF
CDR3nt: TGTGCCAGCAGCTTAGCGCTTGAGTATGGGCAGTTCTTC

d_gene: .
v_gene: TRBV19
j_gene: TRBJ1-1
abundance: .
CDR3aa: CASSIGQGRTEAFF
CDR3nt: TGTGCCAGTAGTATCGGGCAGGGGCGCACTGAAGCTTTCTTT

d_gene: TRBD1
v_gene: TRBV6-1
j_gene: TRBJ1-2
abundance: .
CDR3aa: CASSVLGTGGWGYTF
CDR3nt: TGTGCCAGCAGTGTCTTAGGGACAGGGGGTTGGGGCTACACCTTC

d_gene: .
v_gene: TRBV24-1
j_gene: TRBJ1-3
abundance: .
CDR3aa: CATSGTGKTGNTIYF
CDR3nt: TGTGCCACCAGTGGTACAGGGAAGACTGGAAACACCATATATTTT

d_gene: .
v_gene: TRBV2
j_gene: TRBJ2-2
abundance: .
CDR3aa: CASSPGRDHYTGELFF
CDR3nt: TGTGCCAGCAGCCCCGGCAGGGACCACTACACCGGGGAGCTGTTTTTT

d_gene: .
v_gene: TRBV12-3/TRBV12-4
j_gene: TRBJ1-4
abundance: few
CDR3aa: CASTFNAQGEAKREKLFF
CDR3nt: TGTGCCAGCACCTTCAATGCTCAGGGAGAGGCTAAAAGGGAAAAACTGTTTTTT

d_gene: .
v_gene: TRBV7-4
j_gene: TRBJ1-5
abundance: .
CDR3aa: CASSPGTLFWEPQHF
CDR3nt: TGTGCCAGCAGCCCCGGGACCTTATTTTGGGAGCCCCAGCATTTT

d_gene: .
v_gene: TRBV6-6
j_gene: TRBJ2-5
abundance: few
CDR3aa: CASSLWIKETQYF
CDR3nt: TGTGCCAGCAGTTTGTGGATTAAGGAGACCCAGTACTTC

d_gene: .
v_gene: TRBV10-3
j_gene: TRBJ2-6
abundance: .
CDR3aa: CAISRKQGPNSGANVLTF
CDR3nt: TGTGCCATCAGTAGAAAACAGGGCCCCAACTCTGGGGCCAACGTCCTGACTTTC

d_gene: TRBD1
v_gene: TRBV27
j_gene: TRBJ2-7
abundance: .
CDR3aa: CASSLTRQGAKPGGGTYEQYF
CDR3nt: TGTGCCAGCAGTTTAACCCGACAGGGGGCCAAGCCCGGAGGAGGGACCTACGAGCAGTACTTC

d_gene: .
v_gene: TRBV4-1
j_gene: TRBJ2-1
abundance: few
CDR3aa: CASSQAAGVLPYNEQFF
CDR3nt: TGCGCCAGCAGCCAAGCCGCAGGAGTCCTCCCCTACAATGAGCAGTTCTTC

d_gene: TRBD2
v_gene: TRBV7-9
j_gene: TRBJ2-1
abundance: .
CDR3aa: CASSLIGGGGHEQFF
CDR3nt: TGTGCCAGCAGTCTTATAGGCGGGGGAGGCCATGAGCAGTTCTTC

d_gene: TRBD1
v_gene: TRBV2
j_gene: TRBJ2-7
abundance: .
CDR3aa: CASRNPGTATYEQYF
CDR3nt: TGTGCCAGCAGGAACCCCGGGACAGCAACCTACGAGCAGTACTTC

d_gene: .
v_gene: TRBV4-1
j_gene: TRBJ1-1
abundance: few
CDR3aa: CASSPGQRGTEAFF
CDR3nt: TGCGCCAGCAGCCCCGGACAGAGGGGCACTGAAGCTTTCTTT

d_gene: .
v_gene: TRBV2
j_gene: TRBJ2-1
abundance: once
CDR3aa: CASSQVGTEQFF
CDR3nt: TGTGCCAGCAGCCAAGTTGGGACTGAGCAGTTCTTC

d_gene: TRBD1
v_gene: TRBV12-3/TRBV12-4
j_gene: TRBJ1-1
abundance: .
CDR3aa: CASSFEGAGVAEAFF
CDR3nt: TGTGCCAGCAGTTTTGAGGGGGCGGGAGTCGCTGAAGCTTTCTTT

d_gene: TRBD2
v_gene: TRBV9
j_gene: TRBJ2-5
abundance: few
CDR3aa: CASSAPRAGGQETQYF
CDR3nt: TGTGCCAGCAGCGCCCCCCGAGCGGGGGGACAAGAGACCCAGTACTTC

d_gene: TRBD1
v_gene: TRBV12-3/TRBV12-4
j_gene: TRBJ2-7
abundance: few
CDR3aa: CASSRTGGEQYF
CDR3nt: TGTGCCAGCAGTAGGACAGGGGGGGAGCAGTACTTC

d_gene: TRBD2
v_gene: TRBV6-1
j_gene: TRBJ2-1
abundance: few
CDR3aa: CASNIRGGYRPLNEQFF
CDR3nt: TGTGCCAGCAATATTAGGGGAGGGTACCGTCCTCTCAATGAGCAGTTCTTC

d_gene: .
v_gene: TRBV4-3
j_gene: TRBJ1-1
abundance: few
CDR3aa: CASSPYGGVGAEAFF
CDR3nt: TGCGCCAGCAGCCCCTATGGGGGGGTGGGCGCTGAAGCTTTCTTT

d_gene: .
v_gene: TRBV6-6
j_gene: TRBJ2-5
abundance: .
CDR3aa: CASSYSGPRTIQETQYF
CDR3nt: TGTGCCAGCAGTTACTCGGGGCCGCGGACTATACAAGAGACCCAGTACTTC

d_gene: .
v_gene: TRBV7-2
j_gene: TRBJ2-5
abundance: many
CDR3aa: CASSPGPRGETQYF
CDR3nt: TGTGCCAGCAGCCCCGGGCCGAGAGGGGAGACCCAGTACTTC

d_gene: .
v_gene: TRBV20-1
j_gene: TRBJ2-3
abundance: few
CDR3aa: CSARDRGTVRRTDTQYF
CDR3nt: TGCAGTGCTAGAGATCGGGGAACAGTCCGCCGTACAGATACGCAGTATTTT

d_gene: TRBD2
v_gene: TRBV12-3/TRBV12-4
j_gene: TRBJ2-5
abundance: .
CDR3aa: CASRPTSGGAWTQYF
CDR3nt: TGTGCCAGCAGGCCGACTAGCGGGGGGGCCTGGACCCAGTACTTC

d_gene: TRBD1
v_gene: TRBV4-1
j_gene: TRBJ2-1
abundance: few
CDR3aa: CASRIGQGANEQFF
CDR3nt: TGCGCCAGCAGAATCGGACAGGGGGCGAATGAGCAGTTCTTC

d_gene: TRBD2
v_gene: TRBV28
j_gene: TRBJ2-5
abundance: medium-sized
CDR3aa: CASSFTSLGSSGGPERKETQYF
CDR3nt: TGTGCCAGCAGTTTTACCTCCCTCGGATCTAGCGGGGGGCCAGAGCGTAAAGAGACCCAGTACTTC

d_gene: TRBD1
v_gene: TRBV5-1
j_gene: TRBJ2-5
abundance: .
CDR3aa: CASSVGQGVLETQYF
CDR3nt: TGCGCCAGCAGCGTGGGACAGGGGGTTTTAGAGACCCAGTACTTC

d_gene: .
v_gene: TRBV10-1
j_gene: TRBJ1-1
abundance: few
CDR3aa: CASSESRVAEAFF
CDR3nt: TGCGCCAGCAGTGAGTCTAGGGTCGCTGAAGCTTTCTTT

d_gene: .
v_gene: TRBV6-6
j_gene: TRBJ2-7
abundance: .
CDR3aa: CASSYSSRSSYEQYF
CDR3nt: TGTGCCAGCAGTTACTCTTCCAGGAGCTCCTACGAGCAGTACTTC

d_gene: .
v_gene: TRBV4-3
j_gene: TRBJ2-3
abundance: few
CDR3aa: CASSQDPFDDTQYF
CDR3nt: TGCGCCAGCAGCCAAGACCCGTTCGATGATACGCAGTATTTT

d_gene: TRBD2
v_gene: TRBV6-2/TRBV6-3
j_gene: TRBJ2-3
abundance: few
CDR3aa: CANLWTRVQRGGMNTQYF
CDR3nt: TGTGCCAACCTATGGACCCGGGTTCAGCGGGGGGGCATGAATACGCAGTATTTT

d_gene: TRBD2
v_gene: TRBV6-2/TRBV6-3
j_gene: TRBJ2-5
abundance: .
CDR3aa: CASSLLGLAGQETRYF
CDR3nt: TGTGCCAGCAGTTTATTGGGGCTAGCGGGACAAGAGACCCGGTACTTC

d_gene: .
v_gene: TRBV4-1
j_gene: TRBJ2-1
abundance: .
CDR3aa: CASSQGVATVPDNEQFF
CDR3nt: TGCGCCAGCAGCCAAGGAGTAGCCACGGTTCCCGACAATGAGCAGTTCTTC

d_gene: .
v_gene: TRBV7-3
j_gene: TRBJ2-1
abundance: few
CDR3aa: CASSHAGPYNEQFF
CDR3nt: TGTGCCAGCAGCCACGCGGGACCCTACAATGAGCAGTTCTTC

d_gene: .
v_gene: TRBV2
j_gene: TRBJ2-1
abundance: .
CDR3aa: CAVYGSGVNSEQFF
CDR3nt: TGTGCCGTCTACGGATCGGGGGTAAATAGTGAGCAGTTCTTC

d_gene: TRBD2
v_gene: TRBV19
j_gene: TRBJ2-4
abundance: .
CDR3aa: CASSIRGREGDIQYF
CDR3nt: TGTGCCAGTAGTATTCGCGGCAGGGAGGGAGACATTCAGTACTTC

d_gene: .
v_gene: TRBV12-3/TRBV12-4
j_gene: TRBJ2-1
abundance: .
CDR3aa: CASSGSLYNEQSF
CDR3nt: TGTGCCAGTTCCGGATCTTTGTACAATGAGCAGTCCTTC

d_gene: .
v_gene: TRBV7-9
j_gene: TRBJ2-1
abundance: .
CDR3aa: CASSPRGGDSYNEQFF
CDR3nt: TGTGCCAGCAGCCCCCGAGGAGGGGACTCCTACAATGAGCAGTTCTTC

d_gene: .
v_gene: TRBV6-1
j_gene: TRBJ1-6
abundance: few
CDR3aa: CASSAGVGPNSPLHF
CDR3nt: TGTGCCAGCAGCGCAGGGGTTGGGCCGAATTCACCCCTCCACTTT

d_gene: TRBD1
v_gene: TRBV24-1
j_gene: TRBJ2-5
abundance: .
CDR3aa: CATSGRTGEKETQYF
CDR3nt: TGTGCCACCAGTGGTAGGACAGGGGAGAAGGAGACCCAGTACTTC

d_gene: TRBD2
v_gene: TRBV28
j_gene: TRBJ2-5
abundance: .
CDR3aa: CASSLQGRAQYF
CDR3nt: TGTGCCAGCAGTTTACAAGGGAGGGCCCAGTACTTC

d_gene: TRBD2
v_gene: TRBV27
j_gene: TRBJ2-1
abundance: few
CDR3aa: CASSLPSAGASYNEQFF
CDR3nt: TGTGCCAGCAGTCTCCCTTCAGCGGGGGCCTCCTACAATGAGCAGTTCTTC

d_gene: TRBD1
v_gene: TRBV7-7
j_gene: TRBJ1-6
abundance: many
CDR3aa: CASSLEGPDRESGGMYNSPLHF
CDR3nt: TGTGCTAGCAGCTTAGAGGGGCCGGACAGGGAGAGTGGGGGTATGTATAATTCACCCCTCCACTTT

d_gene: .
v_gene: TRBV7-9
j_gene: TRBJ1-4
abundance: .
CDR3aa: CASSLEGYEKLFF
CDR3nt: TGTGCCAGCAGCTTAGAAGGATATGAAAAACTGTTTTTT